Included here is one TCR beta chain sequence, with context. Its antigen is unknown. The data are from a study of T cell clones after liver transplantation. Overall study: In this trial, immunosuppression withdrawal was attempted within 2 years of liver transplant. Post-transplant blood was tracked for graft-donor-reactive T cell clones identified in a pre-transplant mixed lymphocyte reaction. At least one year of complete immunosuppression withdrawal without enzymes over twice normal defined tolerance. Study conclusions and caveats: Graft donor-reactive T cells may have migrated into the graft rather than being deleted.

Method: immunoSEQ multiplex PCR; TCRdb's copy keeps in-frame clones and lacks some. The repertoire consists of around 75,000 clones, with around four fifths occurring once and the leading ten covering 2.1%. Trimming removed 2 bases from V and 5 bases from J; junction bases left unmatched: 6. The CDR3 is made up of 16 amino acids. Per germline, CDR1 ENHRY and CDR2 SYGVKD. This material consisted of CD4+ T cells from blood, taken around 50 months after liver transplant. This chain uses TRBV10-3 with TRBJ2-3; TRBD2 aligns across 11 bases. This TCR derives from a human patient who received a liver transplant. Certain T cells may be donor cells from the graft. The CDR3 is CAISEALAGAVDTQYF. DNA of the CDR3: TGTGCCATCAGTGAGGCACTAGCGGGAGCTGTAGATACGCAGTATTTT.